This T cell receptor (beta chain) was recovered during a study of cytomegalovirus exposure and HLA in healthy donors. The PCR had 60 Vbeta and 13 Jbeta primers. This table comes from immunoSEQ multiplex PCR, and its TCRdb copy is limited to in-frame clones, with some not included. The sample records some 140,000 clones, about 80% being singletons. The sequenced sample consisted of PBMCs. The sequence was collected from a male donor in good health and CMV-seropositive.

The CDR3 coding sequence is TGTGCCAGCAGCCACTCTCTAGCGGGGGCCAAGGGTTACAATGAGCAGTTCTTC. Translating it yields CASSHSLAGAKGYNEQFF. The chain has TRBV14 and TRBJ2-1; TRBD2 matches at 10 bases. The CDR3 extends over 18 amino acids. Per germline, CDR1 SGHDN and CDR2 FVKESK. V shed 3 bases and J 4 bases; nucleotides not matched to a gene: 12.